Listed below are T cell receptor beta chains from one sample, sequenced in a study of T cell responses to AZD1222 COVID-19 vaccine. Some clones are missing from TCRdb's copy, which holds only in-frame ones; the method was immunoSEQ multiplex PCR. The sample contains 45,000 to 65,000 clones, approximately 88% of which appear only once. Sequenced material: peripheral blood, taken on day 0 of AZD1222 vaccination. Receptors originate from an adult in good health. The CDR3 runs from the conserved cysteine through the conserved F or W. The D gene is left open where the match is weak. Clone size is shown for a subset of rows, as once, few, many or a class of expanded clone.

TRBD2 | . | TRBJ2-1 | TRBV11-3 | TGTGCCAGCAGCCGTATTATAGGGGGACTAGACTACAATGAGCAGTTCTTC | CASSRIIGGLDYNEQFF
. | . | TRBJ1-2 | TRBV11-2 | TGTGCCAGCAGCTTAGTTGGTGGGGGCTATGGCTACACCTTC | CASSLVGGGYGYTF
. | . | TRBJ1-3 | TRBV9 | TGTGCCAGCAGCCCCGAGCCCGCCGGGGCGGCTGGAAACACCATATATTTT | CASSPEPAGAAGNTIYF
TRBD2 | . | TRBJ2-3 | TRBV7-2 | TGTGCCAGCAGCTTAGCGAAAGGACTAGCTTCGAATTTT | CASSLAKGLASNF
TRBD1 | . | TRBJ1-5 | TRBV2 | TGTGCCAGCAGTCCCGGGACAGGGCATCAGCCCCAGCATTTT | CASSPGTGHQPQHF
. | . | TRBJ2-2 | TRBV3-1/TRBV3-2 | TGTGCCAGCAGCCAAGTTGCTGTAAACGGGGAGCTGTTTTTT | CASSQVAVNGELFF
TRBD2 | . | TRBJ2-5 | TRBV5-5 | TGTGCCAGCAGCTTGAGCGGGAGGGAGACCCAGTACTTC | CASSLSGRETQYF
. | . | TRBJ2-5 | TRBV10-3 | TGTGCCATCAGGGACAGCCAAGAGACCCAGTACTTC | CAIRDSQETQYF
TRBD2 | . | TRBJ2-1 | TRBV27 | TGTGCCAGCAGTTTAGTAGCGGGAATCTACAATGAGCAGTTCTTC | CASSLVAGIYNEQFF
TRBD2 | . | TRBJ2-7 | TRBV19 | TGTGCCAGTAGTATTAGCGGGAGGGCCTTTGAGCAGTACTTC | CASSISGRAFEQYF
. | . | TRBJ1-1 | TRBV19 | TGTGCCAGTAGTACCCGGGGGCTCACTGAAGCTTTCTTT | CASSTRGLTEAFF
. | . | TRBJ2-7 | TRBV18 | TGTGCCAGCTCACCACGCAGTAGCCCCAACGAGCAGTACTTC | CASSPRSSPNEQYF
TRBD1 | . | TRBJ2-1 | TRBV19 | TGTGCCAGTAGTACTTGGACAGGGGGCTCCTACAATGAGCAGTTCTTC | CASSTWTGGSYNEQFF
. | medium-sized | TRBJ2-7 | TRBV1 | TGCACCAGCAGCCAGCTCCCGGGAGGGAGAAACGAGCAGTACTTC | CTSSQLPGGRNEQYF
TRBD1 | . | TRBJ2-7 | TRBV6-5 | TGTGCCAGCATGGGACAGGAGTCCTACGAGCAGTACTTC | CASMGQESYEQYF
TRBD1 | . | TRBJ2-7 | TRBV5-5 | TGTGCCAGCCGGACAGGCATCTCCTACGAGCAGTACTTC | CASRTGISYEQYF
TRBD1 | . | TRBJ1-2 | TRBV20-1 | TGCAGTGCTATTGACACAGGGGGCGGCTTAGGCTACACCTTC | CSAIDTGGGLGYTF
. | . | TRBJ2-5 | TRBV18 | TGTGCCAGCTCCTCGGGAGACCAAGAGACCCAGTACTTC | CASSSGDQETQYF
. | . | TRBJ1-1 | TRBV29-1 | TGCAGCGTCGCACCGACAGGAGGTTGGGGAACTGAAGCTTTCTTT | CSVAPTGGWGTEAFF
. | . | TRBJ1-2 | TRBV5-1 | TGCGCCAGCAGCTTGGAACTACAGGGCAGCTATGGCTACACCTTC | CASSLELQGSYGYTF
. | . | TRBJ1-3 | TRBV2 | TGTGCCAGCAGCCGTGAGACACCAAACACCATATATTTT | CASSRETPNTIYF
. | once | TRBJ2-2 | TRBV5-4 | TGTGCCAGCAGCTCGGGACGCCCGAACACCGGGGAGCTGTTTTTT | CASSSGRPNTGELFF
. | . | TRBJ1-5 | TRBV6-2/TRBV6-3 | TGTGCCAGCAGTTCCCCGCATCAGCCCCAGCATTTT | CASSSPHQPQHF
TRBD2 | . | TRBJ2-1 | TRBV2 | TGTGCCAGCAGTGAACGACTAGCGGGAAGTGAGCAGTTCTTC | CASSERLAGSEQFF
TRBD1 | . | TRBJ2-3 | TRBV7-9 | TGTGCCAGCAGCGCCGGGACAGGCCGATATACGCAGTATTTT | CASSAGTGRYTQYF
. | . | TRBJ1-1 | TRBV12-3/TRBV12-4 | TGTGCCAGCAGTTTTGGGACCTCTGAAGCTTTCTTT | CASSFGTSEAFF
. | once | TRBJ1-2 | TRBV7-2 | TGTGCCAGCAGCATCCAGGGCTATGGCTACACCTTC | CASSIQGYGYTF
. | . | TRBJ2-1 | TRBV7-2 | TGTGCCAGCAGCGTAGAGGCCTATCTTGAGCAGTTCTTC | CASSVEAYLEQFF
. | . | TRBJ1-1 | TRBV12-3/TRBV12-4 | TGTGCCAGCCTTCGAGGCAGTAACACTGAAGCTTTCTTT | CASLRGSNTEAFF
TRBD1 | . | TRBJ2-1 | TRBV12-3/TRBV12-4 | TGTGCCAGCCTCAGGGGGCTCGACAATGAGCAGTTCTTC | CASLRGLDNEQFF
. | . | TRBJ2-1 | TRBV27 | TGTGCCAGCCGATTTCGGACGGGCTCCTACAATGAGCAGTTCTTC | CASRFRTGSYNEQFF
. | . | TRBJ2-7 | TRBV30 | TGTGCCTGGAACCGGGACAATCTCCGCGAGCAGTACTTC | CAWNRDNLREQYF
TRBD2 | . | TRBJ2-5 | TRBV29-1 | TGCAGCGTGTCTACTAGCGGGAGTCCACCAGAGACCCAGTACTTC | CSVSTSGSPPETQYF
. | few | TRBJ2-1 | TRBV4-2 | TGTGCCAGCAGCCAAAATCCGGGGCCCGACAATGAGCAGTTCTTC | CASSQNPGPDNEQFF
. | . | TRBJ2-6 | TRBV30 | TGTGCCTGGAGTGACCAACTGGGGGGGGCCAACGTCCTGACTTTC | CAWSDQLGGANVLTF
. | . | TRBJ2-3 | TRBV6-5 | TGTGCCAGCAGGGGACTCCTTGGAGATACGCAGTATTTT | CASRGLLGDTQYF
. | few | TRBJ2-1 | TRBV7-3 | TGTGCCAGCAGCTTAGGAGCGTCCTACAATGAGCAGTTCTTC | CASSLGASYNEQFF
. | . | TRBJ1-4 | TRBV14 | TGTGCCAGCAGCCAAGAAGTGGCAGGGAGTTATGAAAAACTGTTTTTT | CASSQEVAGSYEKLFF
. | . | TRBJ2-1 | TRBV18 | TGTGCCAGCTCACCACGGCCAGAGAGTGAGCAGTTCTTC | CASSPRPESEQFF
. | . | TRBJ1-2 | TRBV4-2 | TGTGCCAGCAGCCAAGATGGACGGTCTTATGGCTACACCTTC | CASSQDGRSYGYTF
. | . | TRBJ2-2 | TRBV10-1 | TGCGCCAGCAGTGATACTGGGGACACCGGGGAGCTGTTTTTT | CASSDTGDTGELFF
TRBD2 | few | TRBJ2-1 | TRBV24-1 | TGTGCCACCAGTCGTCCTATAGCGGGAGTTGACAATGAGCAGTTCTTC | CATSRPIAGVDNEQFF
TRBD1 | . | TRBJ1-1 | TRBV2 | TGTGCCAGCAGTGACCGGACAGGGGGCGAAGCTTTCTTT | CASSDRTGGEAFF
TRBD1 | . | TRBJ1-2 | TRBV27 | TGTGCCAGCACCACGGGACAGGGTCTCTATGGCTACACCTTC | CASTTGQGLYGYTF
. | few | TRBJ1-1 | TRBV19 | TGTGCCAGTAGTGCCACAGGGCTAGGAATGAACACTGAAGCTTTCTTT | CASSATGLGMNTEAFF
TRBD1 | . | TRBJ1-2 | TRBV6-2/TRBV6-3 | TGTGCCAGCTGTTTCGGGACAGGGAACTATGGCTACACCTTC | CASCFGTGNYGYTF
. | . | TRBJ2-7 | TRBV5-1 | TGCGCCAGCAGCTTGGGTCCCGGGATCTACGAGCAGTACTTC | CASSLGPGIYEQYF
TRBD2 | . | TRBJ2-5 | TRBV9 | TGTGCCAGCAGCGGAGCGGGAGTAGAGACCCAGTACTTC | CASSGAGVETQYF